This T cell receptor (beta chain) originates from a study of cytotoxic CD8 clonotypes in ibrutinib-treated CLL. Clones were read by immunoSEQ multiplex PCR, and TCRdb kept only the in-frame ones, dropping some. Of approximately 150,000 clones in the sample, approximately 80% are singletons; the top ten hold roughly 4.5%. Germline lookup yields CDR1 SGHRS and CDR2 YFSETQ. V lost 4 bases and J 8 bases, leaving 15 bases between the germline ends. This CDR3 contains 13 residues. The TCR was taken from a human donor with chronic lymphocytic leukemia. V and J are TRBV5-1 and TRBJ1-2; no definite D call. Sample: PBMCs, taken after 24 months of ibrutinib treatment. The CDR3 sequence: CASSPMKGNGYTF. The CDR3 DNA reads as TGCGCCAGCAGCCCTATGAAAGGTAACGGCTACACCTTC.